The rows below give T cell receptor beta chains drawn from one sample of a study of control samples from healthy donors and cancer patients. The protocol was immunoSEQ multiplex PCR, while the TCRdb copy is restricted to in-frame clones and leaves out a portion. The repertoire consists of tens of thousands of clones, with 70% to 90% occurring once and the leading ten covering around 18%. Sample: blood. All receptors derive from a man in his forties or fifties in good health. CDR3s include the opening cysteine and the closing phenylalanine or tryptophan. Fields, in order: J gene, clone size, D gene, V gene, CDR3 protein, CDR3 DNA. D genes are given only for firm matches. Part of the rows lack a size; the others show once, few, many or a class for expanded clones.

TRBJ1-2,.,.,TRBV25-1,CASSESSRAVGGYTF,TGTGCCAGCAGTGAATCGTCCCGAGCTGTCGGTGGCTACACCTTC
TRBJ2-5,.,TRBD2,TRBV30,CAWSYSGGAEETQYF,TGTGCCTGGTCCTATAGCGGGGGGGCCGAGGAGACCCAGTACTTC
TRBJ1-5,.,.,TRBV2,CASSEALSGISNQPQHF,TGTGCCAGCAGTGAAGCGCTCTCAGGGATCAGCAATCAGCCCCAGCATTTT
TRBJ2-3,once,.,TRBV7-9,CASSPLGHTDTQYF,TGTGCCAGCAGCCCCCTCGGGCACACAGATACGCAGTATTTT
TRBJ1-1,.,.,TRBV5-1,CASSLSVNTEAFF,TGCGCCAGCAGCTTGTCAGTGAACACTGAAGCTTTCTTT
TRBJ2-1,.,.,TRBV9,CASSAPGGPYNEQFF,TGTGCCAGCAGCGCCCCTGGAGGGCCATACAATGAGCAGTTCTTC
TRBJ2-2,.,TRBD2,TRBV15,CATSTGGLTGELFF,TGTGCCACCAGCACGGGGGGTCTCACCGGGGAGCTGTTTTTT
TRBJ2-7,few,.,TRBV9,CASSPRRGTPYEQYF,TGTGCCAGCAGCCCTCGAAGGGGGACCCCCTACGAGCAGTACTTC
TRBJ1-6,.,.,TRBV9,CASSVDQGPNSPLHF,TGTGCCAGCAGCGTAGATCAGGGGCCTAATTCACCCCTCCACTTT
TRBJ2-7,.,TRBD1,TRBV6-5,CASRKLGTVYEQYF,TGTGCCAGCAGGAAACTCGGGACAGTCTACGAGCAGTACTTC
TRBJ1-4,few,.,TRBV6-5,CASGGRNEKLFF,TGTGCCAGCGGGGGGAGAAATGAAAAACTGTTTTTT
TRBJ2-5,.,TRBD1,TRBV5-1,CASSPGTGNQETQYF,TGCGCCAGCAGTCCCGGGACAGGAAACCAAGAGACCCAGTACTTC
TRBJ1-5,.,.,TRBV5-6,CASSFGGARQPQHF,TGTGCCAGCAGCTTCGGGGGGGCGCGGCAGCCCCAGCATTTT
TRBJ2-3,.,.,TRBV5-8,CASSLEGTDTQYF,TGTGCCAGCAGCTTGGAGGGGACAGATACGCAGTATTTT
TRBJ1-4,.,.,TRBV21-1,CASSKRGQSNEKLFF,TGTGCCAGCAGCAAAAGGGGACAGTCTAATGAAAAACTGTTTTTT
TRBJ2-3,.,.,TRBV12-5,CASGPSFSTDTQYF,TGTGCTAGTGGCCCCTCCTTTAGCACAGATACGCAGTATTTT
TRBJ2-7,.,TRBD2,TRBV5-6,CASSSGLAGGSSYEQYF,TGTGCCAGCAGTTCGGGACTAGCGGGGGGAAGCTCCTACGAGCAGTACTTC
TRBJ1-2,few,.,TRBV7-8,CASSQDGGSYTF,TGTGCCAGCAGCCAGGACGGAGGGAGCTACACCTTC
TRBJ2-1,.,TRBD2,TRBV6-2/TRBV6-3,CASSYGSGGARNEQFF,TGTGCCAGCAGTTACGGTAGCGGGGGGGCCAGGAATGAGCAGTTCTTC
TRBJ2-7,.,TRBD2,TRBV6-5,CASRRTSSSYEQYF,TGTGCCAGCAGAAGGACTAGCAGTTCCTACGAGCAGTACTTC
TRBJ2-7,.,TRBD2,TRBV3-1/TRBV3-2,CASSPDGTTSYEQYF,TGTGCCAGCAGCCCGGACGGGACTACCTCCTACGAGCAGTACTTC
TRBJ2-5,.,.,TRBV4-3,CASSQDLSGGYQETQYF,TGCGCCAGCAGCCAAGATCTAAGCGGCGGGTACCAAGAGACCCAGTACTTC
TRBJ1-1,.,.,TRBV19,CASSSRSFTEAFF,TGTGCCAGTAGTAGCCGATCCTTCACTGAAGCTTTCTTT
TRBJ1-1,.,TRBD1,TRBV6-2/TRBV6-3,CASSPDRDRFQDTEAFF,TGTGCCAGCAGCCCAGACAGGGATCGGTTTCAGGACACTGAAGCTTTCTTT
TRBJ2-1,.,TRBD2,TRBV19,CAITMGLAGSRPNEQFF,TGTGCCATCACGATGGGACTAGCGGGATCCAGGCCCAATGAGCAGTTCTTC
TRBJ2-1,.,TRBD1,TRBV24-1,CATSDSQGARNEQFF,TGTGCCACCAGTGATAGCCAGGGGGCGCGAAATGAGCAGTTCTTC
TRBJ2-6,few,TRBD1,TRBV13,CASSEGTGTGANVLTF,TGTGCCAGCAGCGAGGGGACAGGAACTGGGGCCAACGTCCTGACTTTC
TRBJ1-4,.,.,TRBV3-1/TRBV3-2,CASSQGRGEKLFF,TGTGCCAGCAGCCAAGGAAGGGGAGAAAAACTGTTTTTT
TRBJ1-3,.,.,TRBV7-9,CASSLALPAGNTIYF,TGTGCCAGCAGCTTAGCTCTCCCAGCTGGAAACACCATATATTTT
TRBJ1-4,.,.,TRBV25-1,CASGPRATNEKLFF,TGTGCCAGCGGCCCCAGAGCCACTAATGAAAAACTGTTTTTT
TRBJ2-4,.,.,TRBV24-1,CATSDPTGVDDIQYF,TGTGCCACCAGTGACCCCACGGGTGTGGATGACATTCAGTACTTC
TRBJ1-2,.,.,TRBV5-1,CASSLSGESYGYTF,TGCGCCAGCAGCTTAAGCGGGGAGTCCTATGGCTACACCTTC
TRBJ2-6,.,.,TRBV20-1,CSASGPGISGANVLTF,TGCAGTGCTAGTGGTCCGGGGATCTCTGGGGCCAACGTCCTGACTTTC
TRBJ2-2,once,.,TRBV9,CASSGKDSYTGELFF,TGTGCCAGCAGCGGTAAAGACAGTTACACCGGGGAGCTGTTTTTT
TRBJ2-1,.,TRBD1,TRBV10-1,CASSPNKNAGTGGLNEQFF,TGCGCCAGCAGCCCCAACAAAAATGCCGGGACAGGGGGCTTAAATGAGCAGTTCTTC
TRBJ1-5,.,.,TRBV6-1,CASSEMQLQPQHF,TGTGCCAGCAGTGAGATGCAGCTCCAGCCCCAGCATTTT
TRBJ1-2,few,.,TRBV19,CASSGRPGLTWGSNYGYTF,TGTGCCAGTAGTGGCCGACCTGGACTAACATGGGGATCTAACTATGGCTACACCTTC
TRBJ1-5,few,TRBD1,TRBV6-5,CASSRGTGGDQPQHF,TGTGCCAGCAGTAGGGGGACAGGGGGGGATCAGCCCCAGCATTTT
TRBJ1-2,.,.,TRBV2,CASSEGTLYGYTF,TGTGCCAGCAGTGAGGGGACCCTCTATGGCTACACCTTC
TRBJ1-3,.,.,TRBV18,CASSPAGGAGGNTIYF,TGTGCCAGCTCACCCGCCGGGGGGGCAGGAGGAAACACCATATATTTT
TRBJ1-6,medium-sized,.,TRBV4-1,CASSPWTEYNSPLHF,TGCGCCAGCAGTCCTTGGACAGAGTATAATTCACCCCTCCACTTT
TRBJ1-4,.,.,TRBV6-4,CASSYRDEKLFF,TGTGCCAGCAGCTACAGGGATGAAAAACTGTTTTTT
TRBJ2-7,few,.,TRBV6-6,CASSPLGAGEQYF,TGTGCCAGCAGCCCCCTCGGCGCAGGGGAGCAGTACTTC